Listed below are T cell receptor beta chains from one sample, sequenced in a study of CD8 T cells in ankylosing spondylitis. TCRdb itself ran the 5' RACE reads through MiXCR, one entry per CDR3 protein. The sample yields about 440,000 distinct CDR3 sequences, approximately 17% seen once. Sequencing was performed on blood, either unsorted or a sorted T cell fraction (not recorded which). The receptors shown here come from a male donor with ankylosing spondylitis. CDR3s leave out the opening cysteine and the closing phenylalanine or tryptophan. The order of the fields is V gene, clone size, CDR3 protein. A row's size may be missing; if present it is once, few, many or a size class.

V: TRBV10-3; size: few; CDR3: AISERAPNTGELF
V: TRBV7-3; size: NA; CDR3: ASSLMGQGGGEAF
V: TRBV29-1; size: many; CDR3: SVRTGSSSGNTIY
V: TRBV5-1; size: NA; CDR3: ASTPTSASYNEQF
V: TRBV27; size: few; CDR3: ASTLTSGSLDTQY
V: TRBV5-1; size: NA; CDR3: ASSLGTGGAGDTQY
V: TRBV7-6; size: NA; CDR3: ASSPQAPPIAKNIQY
V: TRBV20-1; size: few; CDR3: SARDFQETQY
V: TRBV10-3; size: few; CDR3: AISSSGSYEQY
V: TRBV7-2; size: few; CDR3: ASRRTRSPTGELF
V: TRBV25-1; size: many; CDR3: ASSDVKETQY